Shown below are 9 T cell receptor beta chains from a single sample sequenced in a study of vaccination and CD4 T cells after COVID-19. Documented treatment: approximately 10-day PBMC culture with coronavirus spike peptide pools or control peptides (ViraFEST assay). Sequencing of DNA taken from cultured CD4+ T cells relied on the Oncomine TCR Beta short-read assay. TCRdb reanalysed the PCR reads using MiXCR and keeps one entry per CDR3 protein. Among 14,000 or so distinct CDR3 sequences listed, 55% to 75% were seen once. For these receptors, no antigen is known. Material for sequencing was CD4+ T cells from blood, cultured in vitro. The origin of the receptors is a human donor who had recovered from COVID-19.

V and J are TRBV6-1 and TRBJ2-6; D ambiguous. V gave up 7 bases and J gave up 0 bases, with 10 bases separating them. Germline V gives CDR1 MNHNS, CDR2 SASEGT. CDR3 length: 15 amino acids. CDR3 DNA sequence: TGTGCCAGCACCCACGGTGGCTCTGGGGCCAACGTCCTGACTTTC. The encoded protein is CASTHGGSGANVLTF.

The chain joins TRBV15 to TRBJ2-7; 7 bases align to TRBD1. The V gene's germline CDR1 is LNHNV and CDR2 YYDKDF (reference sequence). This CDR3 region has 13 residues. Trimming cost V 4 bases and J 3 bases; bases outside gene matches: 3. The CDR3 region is CATSIRQGYEQYF. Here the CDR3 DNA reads TGTGCCACCAGCATCCGACAGGGCTACGAGCAGTACTTC.

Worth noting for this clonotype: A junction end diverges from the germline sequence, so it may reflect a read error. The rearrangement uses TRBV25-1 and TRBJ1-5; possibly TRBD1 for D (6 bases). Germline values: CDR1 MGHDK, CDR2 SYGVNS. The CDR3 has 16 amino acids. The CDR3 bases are TGTGCCAGCAGTCACAGGGATCATTTTGGCAATCAGCCCCGGCATTTT. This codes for CASSHRDHFGNQPRHF. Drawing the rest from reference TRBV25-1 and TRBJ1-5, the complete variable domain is EADIYQTPRYLVIGTGKKITLECSQTMGHDKMYWYQQDPGMELHLIHYSYGVNSTEKGDLSSESTVSRIRTEHFPLTLESARPSHTSQYLCASSHRDHFGNQPRHFGDGTRLSIL.

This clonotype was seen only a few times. CDR3 sequence (DNA): TGTGCCAGCAGCTTAGGCTTGATGGCGGCGGGGGGGGAAAAACTGTTTTTT. Its protein product is CASSLGLMAAGGEKLFF. The V and J genes are TRBV7-8 and TRBJ1-4, with D maybe TRBD1 (5 bases). Per the germline V gene, CDR1 is SGHVS and CDR2 is FQNEAQ. The CDR3 consists of 17 residues. V shed 1 base and J shed 8 bases, with 20 bases lying between them.

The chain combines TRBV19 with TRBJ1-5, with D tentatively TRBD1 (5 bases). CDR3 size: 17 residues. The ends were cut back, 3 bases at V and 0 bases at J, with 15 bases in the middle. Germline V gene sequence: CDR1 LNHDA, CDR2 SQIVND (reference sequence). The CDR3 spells CASSIGQGGYSNQPQHF. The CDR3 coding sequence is TGTGCCAGTAGTATCGGGCAGGGTGGGTATAGCAATCAGCCCCAGCATTTT. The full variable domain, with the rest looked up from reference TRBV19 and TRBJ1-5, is DGGITQSPKYLFRKEGQNVTLSCEQNLNHDAMYWYRQDPGQGLRLIYYSQIVNDFQKGDIAEGYSVSREKKESFPLTVTSAQKNPTAFYLCASSIGQGGYSNQPQHFGDGTRLSIL.

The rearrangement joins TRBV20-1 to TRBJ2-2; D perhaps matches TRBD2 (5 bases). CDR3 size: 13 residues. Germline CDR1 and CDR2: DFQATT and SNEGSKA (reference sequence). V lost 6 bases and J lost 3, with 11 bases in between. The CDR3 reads CSAPADHTGELFF. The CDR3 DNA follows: TGCAGTGCACCAGCGGATCACACCGGGGAGCTGTTTTTT.

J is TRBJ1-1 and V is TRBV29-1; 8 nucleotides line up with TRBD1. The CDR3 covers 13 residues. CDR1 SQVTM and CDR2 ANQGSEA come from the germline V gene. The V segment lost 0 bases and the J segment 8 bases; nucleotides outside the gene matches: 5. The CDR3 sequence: CSVEDLWTGEAFF. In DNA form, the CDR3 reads TGCAGCGTTGAAGATCTCTGGACAGGGGAAGCTTTCTTT.

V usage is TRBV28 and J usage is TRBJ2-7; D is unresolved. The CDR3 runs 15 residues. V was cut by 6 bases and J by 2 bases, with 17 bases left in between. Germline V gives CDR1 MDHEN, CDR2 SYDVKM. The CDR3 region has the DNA TGTGCCAGCAGCCCCCTGGGTACTGGGCCCTACGAGCAGTACTTC. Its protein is CASSPLGTGPYEQYF.

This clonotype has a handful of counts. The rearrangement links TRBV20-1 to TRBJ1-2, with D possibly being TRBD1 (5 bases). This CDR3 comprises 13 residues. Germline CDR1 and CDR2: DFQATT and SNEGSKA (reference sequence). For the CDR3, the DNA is TGCAGCGCAAGACTGCAGGGAAACTATGGCTACACCTTC. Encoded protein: CSARLQGNYGYTF.